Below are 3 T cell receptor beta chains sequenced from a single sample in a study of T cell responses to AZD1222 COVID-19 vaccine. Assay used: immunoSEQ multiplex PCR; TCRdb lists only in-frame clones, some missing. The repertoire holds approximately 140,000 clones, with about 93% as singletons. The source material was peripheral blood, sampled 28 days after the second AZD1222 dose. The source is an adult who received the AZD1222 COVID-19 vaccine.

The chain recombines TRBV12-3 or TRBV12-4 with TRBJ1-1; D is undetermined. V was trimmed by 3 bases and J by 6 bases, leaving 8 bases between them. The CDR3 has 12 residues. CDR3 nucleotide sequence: TGTGCCAGCAGTTTGGGTGGGCCTGAAGCTTTCTTT. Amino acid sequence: CASSLGGPEAFF.

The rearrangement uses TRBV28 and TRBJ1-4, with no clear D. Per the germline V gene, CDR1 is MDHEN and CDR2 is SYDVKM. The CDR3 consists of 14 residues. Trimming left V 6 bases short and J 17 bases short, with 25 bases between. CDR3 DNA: TGTGCCAGCAGCATGGCAAAGGGTCCCCTGACCCAATTTTTT. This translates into CASSMAKGPLTQFF.

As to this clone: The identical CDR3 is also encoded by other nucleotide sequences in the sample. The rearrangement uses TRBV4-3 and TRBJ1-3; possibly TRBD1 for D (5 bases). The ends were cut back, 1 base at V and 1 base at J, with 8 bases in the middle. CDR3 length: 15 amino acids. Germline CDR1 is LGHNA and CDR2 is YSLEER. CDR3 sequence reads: CASSQGTGSGNTIYF. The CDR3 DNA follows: TGCGCCAGCAGCCAAGGAACAGGTTCTGGAAACACCATATATTTT.